This T cell receptor (beta chain) was retrieved from a study of blood T cell repertoires in COVID-19. Study-level background: The analysed material was cDNA or gDNA that came from T cells, B-cell-depleted T cells, or PBMCs.

The study recruited exposed participants who had met a COVID-19 case within 2 weeks before entry. The CDR3 extends over 14 amino acids. The V and J ends lost 5 bases and 10 bases respectively, with 20 bases between them. From germline, CDR1 is SGHVS and CDR2 FQNEAQ. Produced via immunoSEQ multiplex PCR; TCRdb's table is partial and in-frame only. The data contain around 150,000 clones, approximately 80% of them singletons. This receptor was taken from a man between 65 and 85 years old who had been exposed to COVID-19. The sequenced sample consisted of PBMCs or T cells enriched from blood (not recorded which). The chain recombines TRBV7-8 with TRBJ1-1; no firm D call. For the CDR3, the DNA is TGTGCCAGCAGCACCGGGAGAGATATTGGAGGAGCTTTCTTT. Its translation is CASSTGRDIGGAFF.